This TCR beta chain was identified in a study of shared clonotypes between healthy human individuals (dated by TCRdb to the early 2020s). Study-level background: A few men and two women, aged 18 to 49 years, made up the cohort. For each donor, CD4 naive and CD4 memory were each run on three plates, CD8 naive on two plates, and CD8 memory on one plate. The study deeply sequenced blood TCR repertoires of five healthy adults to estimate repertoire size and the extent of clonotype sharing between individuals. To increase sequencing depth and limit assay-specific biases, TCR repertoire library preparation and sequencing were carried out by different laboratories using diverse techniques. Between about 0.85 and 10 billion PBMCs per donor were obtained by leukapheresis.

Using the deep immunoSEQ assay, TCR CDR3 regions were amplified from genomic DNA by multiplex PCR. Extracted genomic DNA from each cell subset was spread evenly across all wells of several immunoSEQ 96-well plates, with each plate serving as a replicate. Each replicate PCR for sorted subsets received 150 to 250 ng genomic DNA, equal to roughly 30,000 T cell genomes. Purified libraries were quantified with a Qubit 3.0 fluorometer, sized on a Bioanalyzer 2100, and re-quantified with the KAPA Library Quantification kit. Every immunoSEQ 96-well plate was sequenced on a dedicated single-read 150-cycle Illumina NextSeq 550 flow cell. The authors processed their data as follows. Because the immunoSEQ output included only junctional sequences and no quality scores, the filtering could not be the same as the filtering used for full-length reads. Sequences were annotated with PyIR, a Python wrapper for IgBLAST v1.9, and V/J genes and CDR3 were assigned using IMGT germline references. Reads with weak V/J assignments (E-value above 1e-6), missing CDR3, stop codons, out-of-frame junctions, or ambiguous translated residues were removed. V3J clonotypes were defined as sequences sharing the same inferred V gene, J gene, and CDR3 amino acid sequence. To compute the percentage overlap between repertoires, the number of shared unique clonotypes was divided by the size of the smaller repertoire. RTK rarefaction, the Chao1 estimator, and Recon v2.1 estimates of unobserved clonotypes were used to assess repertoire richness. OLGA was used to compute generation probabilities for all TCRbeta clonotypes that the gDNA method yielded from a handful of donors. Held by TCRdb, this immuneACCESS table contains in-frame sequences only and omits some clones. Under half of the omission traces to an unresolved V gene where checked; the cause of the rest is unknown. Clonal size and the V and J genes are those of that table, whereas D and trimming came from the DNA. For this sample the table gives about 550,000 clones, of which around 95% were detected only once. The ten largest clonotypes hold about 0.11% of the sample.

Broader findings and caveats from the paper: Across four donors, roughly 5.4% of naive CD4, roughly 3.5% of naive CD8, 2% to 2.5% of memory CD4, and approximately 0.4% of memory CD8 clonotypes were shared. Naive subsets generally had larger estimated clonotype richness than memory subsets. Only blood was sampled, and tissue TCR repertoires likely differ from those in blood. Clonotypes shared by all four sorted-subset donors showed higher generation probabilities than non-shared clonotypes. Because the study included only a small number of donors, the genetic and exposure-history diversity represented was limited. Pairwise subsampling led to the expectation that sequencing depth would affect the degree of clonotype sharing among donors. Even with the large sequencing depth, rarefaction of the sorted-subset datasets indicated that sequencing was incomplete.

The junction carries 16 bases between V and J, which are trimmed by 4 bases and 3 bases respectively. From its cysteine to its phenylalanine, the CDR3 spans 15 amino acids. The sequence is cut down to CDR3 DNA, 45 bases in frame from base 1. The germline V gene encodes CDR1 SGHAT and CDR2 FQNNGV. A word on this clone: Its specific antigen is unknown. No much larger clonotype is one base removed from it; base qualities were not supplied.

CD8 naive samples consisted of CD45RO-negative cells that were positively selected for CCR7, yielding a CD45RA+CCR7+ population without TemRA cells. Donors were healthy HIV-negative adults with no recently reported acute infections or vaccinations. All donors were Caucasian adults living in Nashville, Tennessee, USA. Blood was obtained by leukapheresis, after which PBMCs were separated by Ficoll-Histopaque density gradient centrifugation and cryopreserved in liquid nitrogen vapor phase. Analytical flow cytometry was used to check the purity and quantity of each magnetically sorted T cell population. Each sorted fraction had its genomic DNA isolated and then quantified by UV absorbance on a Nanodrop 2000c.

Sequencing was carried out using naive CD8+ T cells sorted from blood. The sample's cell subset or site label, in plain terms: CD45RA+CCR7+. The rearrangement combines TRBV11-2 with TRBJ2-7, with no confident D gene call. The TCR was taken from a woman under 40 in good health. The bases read TGTGCCAGCAGCTATGTCGGCAACTTATACTACGAGCAGTACTTC. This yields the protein CASSYVGNLYYEQYF. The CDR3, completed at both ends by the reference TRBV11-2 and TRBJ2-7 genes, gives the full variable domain EAGVAQSPRYKIIEKRQSVAFWCNPISGHATLYWYQQILGQGPKLLIQFQNNGVVDDSQLPKDRFSAERLKGVDSTLKIQPAKLEDSAVYLCASSYVGNLYYEQYFGPGTRLTVT.